The rows below give T cell receptor beta chains drawn from one sample of a study of OX40 agonist ivuxolimab in advanced cancers. Data came from immunoSEQ multiplex PCR; TCRdb stores just in-frame clones and leaves some out. In the table there are about 70,000 clones, more than 70% of which are singletons. Sequenced material: CD4+ or CD8+ T cells sorted from blood, taken in a trial of the OX40 agonist ivuxolimab. Receptors were obtained from an adult with an advanced solid tumor such as melanoma, head and neck, liver or kidney cancer. Each CDR3 is given with its conserved first and last residue. A D gene is named only where the DNA matches it firmly. Clone size is stated in some rows and not others, as once, few, many or a class when expanded.

clone size: .
V gene: TRBV4-3
J gene: TRBJ1-1
D gene: .
CDR3 protein: CASSQDLWRAGTEAFF
CDR3 DNA: TGCGCCAGCAGCCAAGACCTCTGGAGGGCGGGCACTGAAGCTTTCTTT

clone size: .
V gene: TRBV9
J gene: TRBJ2-3
D gene: TRBD1
CDR3 protein: CASSASTGISTDTQYF
CDR3 DNA: TGTGCCAGCAGCGCCTCGACAGGGATTAGCACAGATACGCAGTATTTT

clone size: .
V gene: TRBV5-4
J gene: TRBJ2-7
D gene: TRBD1
CDR3 protein: CASSLAGQAEYEQYF
CDR3 DNA: TGTGCCAGCAGCTTGGCGGGACAGGCAGAGTACGAGCAGTACTTC

clone size: .
V gene: TRBV7-9
J gene: TRBJ1-4
D gene: .
CDR3 protein: CASSLRGTQEKLFF
CDR3 DNA: TGTGCCAGCAGCCTCAGGGGAACACAAGAAAAACTGTTTTTT

clone size: .
V gene: TRBV27
J gene: TRBJ2-7
D gene: .
CDR3 protein: CASSLLGVGYEQYF
CDR3 DNA: TGTGCCAGCAGTTTACTGGGGGTAGGTTACGAGCAGTACTTC

clone size: .
V gene: TRBV9
J gene: TRBJ1-2
D gene: TRBD1
CDR3 protein: CASSGQGRYGYTF
CDR3 DNA: TGTGCCAGCAGCGGACAGGGGAGATATGGCTACACCTTC

clone size: .
V gene: TRBV7-9
J gene: TRBJ2-7
D gene: TRBD2
CDR3 protein: CASSSSGLVSIEQYF
CDR3 DNA: TGTGCCAGCAGCTCCTCGGGACTAGTTTCCATCGAGCAGTACTTC

clone size: .
V gene: TRBV7-6
J gene: TRBJ1-1
D gene: TRBD1
CDR3 protein: CASSAGGIEAFF
CDR3 DNA: TGTGCCAGCAGCGCAGGGGGTATTGAAGCTTTCTTT

clone size: .
V gene: TRBV4-1
J gene: TRBJ1-1
D gene: .
CDR3 protein: CASSQRTLNTEAFF
CDR3 DNA: TGCGCCAGCAGCCAGAGGACATTGAACACTGAAGCTTTCTTT

clone size: .
V gene: TRBV7-9
J gene: TRBJ2-7
D gene: .
CDR3 protein: CASSPTGGGYEQYF
CDR3 DNA: TGTGCCAGCAGCCCTACCGGGGGTGGCTACGAGCAGTACTTC

clone size: .
V gene: TRBV9
J gene: TRBJ2-1
D gene: TRBD2
CDR3 protein: CASSARAGGRDEQFF
CDR3 DNA: TGTGCCAGCAGCGCGAGAGCGGGGGGGCGTGATGAGCAGTTCTTC

clone size: .
V gene: TRBV5-6
J gene: TRBJ2-3
D gene: .
CDR3 protein: CASSLGGDPTDTQYF
CDR3 DNA: TGTGCCAGCAGCTTGGGGGGGGACCCCACAGATACGCAGTATTTT

clone size: .
V gene: TRBV4-1
J gene: TRBJ2-7
D gene: .
CDR3 protein: CASSLRVRGGYEQYF
CDR3 DNA: TGCGCCAGCAGCCTTCGAGTGAGGGGAGGCTACGAGCAGTACTTC

clone size: .
V gene: TRBV20-1
J gene: TRBJ2-5
D gene: TRBD2
CDR3 protein: CSARVSGGNYF
CDR3 DNA: TGCAGTGCTAGAGTTAGCGGGGGGAATTACTTC

clone size: .
V gene: TRBV27
J gene: TRBJ1-1
D gene: TRBD1
CDR3 protein: CASSLNRGRLLNTEAFF
CDR3 DNA: TGTGCCAGCAGTTTAAACAGGGGTAGGCTGTTGAACACTGAAGCTTTCTTT

clone size: once
V gene: TRBV7-3
J gene: TRBJ1-1
D gene: .
CDR3 protein: CASSYLGGLNTEAFF
CDR3 DNA: TGTGCCAGCAGCTATCTAGGGGGACTGAACACTGAAGCTTTCTTT

clone size: .
V gene: TRBV4-2
J gene: TRBJ2-1
D gene: TRBD2
CDR3 protein: CASSQVHAAGGLEGFF
CDR3 DNA: TGTGCCAGCAGCCAAGTTCACGCAGCGGGAGGACTGGAAGGGTTCTTC

clone size: .
V gene: TRBV2
J gene: TRBJ1-2
D gene: .
CDR3 protein: CASSALGNRLGGYTF
CDR3 DNA: TGTGCCAGCAGTGCCCTCGGAAACCGGTTGGGTGGCTACACCTTC

clone size: .
V gene: TRBV19
J gene: TRBJ1-3
D gene: TRBD1
CDR3 protein: CASSRDRGRGNTIYF
CDR3 DNA: TGTGCCAGTAGTAGGGACAGGGGGCGCGGAAACACCATATATTTT

clone size: .
V gene: TRBV5-1
J gene: TRBJ2-7
D gene: TRBD1
CDR3 protein: CASSLAQGQAYEQYF
CDR3 DNA: TGCGCCAGCAGCTTGGCCCAGGGACAGGCCTACGAGCAGTACTTC

clone size: .
V gene: TRBV5-4
J gene: TRBJ1-4
D gene: .
CDR3 protein: CASSTGSTTNEKLFF
CDR3 DNA: TGTGCCAGCAGCACGGGGAGTACAACTAATGAAAAACTGTTTTTT

clone size: .
V gene: TRBV6-5
J gene: TRBJ1-6
D gene: .
CDR3 protein: CASTPTGSYNSPLHF
CDR3 DNA: TGTGCCAGCACCCCGACAGGCTCCTATAATTCACCCCTCCACTTT

clone size: .
V gene: TRBV4-3
J gene: TRBJ2-1
D gene: .
CDR3 protein: CASSQEAVSSYNEQFF
CDR3 DNA: TGCGCCAGCAGCCAAGAGGCGGTGAGCTCCTACAATGAGCAGTTCTTC

clone size: .
V gene: TRBV5-5
J gene: TRBJ1-6
D gene: .
CDR3 protein: CASSSTIVGVIINSPLHF
CDR3 DNA: TGTGCCAGCAGCTCCACCATCGTGGGCGTAATAATCAATTCACCCCTCCACTTT

clone size: .
V gene: TRBV19
J gene: TRBJ1-1
D gene: .
CDR3 protein: CASRERKVSLNTEAFF
CDR3 DNA: TGTGCCAGTAGGGAAAGGAAGGTGTCGCTGAACACTGAAGCTTTCTTT

clone size: .
V gene: TRBV14
J gene: TRBJ2-2
D gene: .
CDR3 protein: CASSQDSQRTGELFF
CDR3 DNA: TGTGCCAGCAGCCAAGATTCACAACGGACCGGGGAGCTGTTTTTT

clone size: .
V gene: TRBV25-1
J gene: TRBJ2-1
D gene: TRBD2
CDR3 protein: CASSLGSGSHNEQFF
CDR3 DNA: TGTGCCAGCAGCCTGGGTAGCGGGAGCCACAATGAGCAGTTCTTC

clone size: .
V gene: TRBV2
J gene: TRBJ1-2
D gene: .
CDR3 protein: CASSEAKGRNYGYTF
CDR3 DNA: TGTGCCAGCAGTGAAGCAAAAGGGCGTAACTATGGCTACACCTTC

clone size: .
V gene: TRBV5-1
J gene: TRBJ2-3
D gene: TRBD2
CDR3 protein: CASSQRTSEDTQYF
CDR3 DNA: TGCGCCAGCAGCCAGCGGACTAGCGAGGATACGCAGTATTTT

clone size: once
V gene: TRBV7-2
J gene: TRBJ2-7
D gene: .
CDR3 protein: CASSLGGSRNYEQYF
CDR3 DNA: TGTGCCAGCAGCTTAGGTGGGTCACGGAACTACGAGCAGTACTTC

clone size: .
V gene: TRBV5-1
J gene: TRBJ2-5
D gene: TRBD1
CDR3 protein: CASSLEGARQETQYF
CDR3 DNA: TGCGCCAGCAGCTTGGAGGGGGCCCGACAAGAGACCCAGTACTTC

clone size: .
V gene: TRBV4-2
J gene: TRBJ2-3
D gene: TRBD2
CDR3 protein: CASSPGTSGGFKDTQYF
CDR3 DNA: TGTGCCAGCAGCCCAGGGACTAGCGGGGGCTTCAAGGATACGCAGTATTTT

clone size: .
V gene: TRBV7-3
J gene: TRBJ1-2
D gene: .
CDR3 protein: CASSPKSLGGYTF
CDR3 DNA: TGTGCCAGCAGCCCCAAGTCCCTGGGTGGCTACACCTTC

clone size: .
V gene: TRBV2
J gene: TRBJ2-3
D gene: TRBD1
CDR3 protein: CASTGQGAVTDTQYF
CDR3 DNA: TGTGCCAGCACGGGACAGGGGGCAGTTACAGATACGCAGTATTTT

clone size: .
V gene: TRBV20-1
J gene: TRBJ2-3
D gene: .
CDR3 protein: CNARETDTQYF
CDR3 DNA: TGCAATGCTAGAGAAACAGATACGCAGTATTTT

clone size: once
V gene: TRBV19
J gene: TRBJ1-1
D gene: .
CDR3 protein: CASTQRGALDTEAFF
CDR3 DNA: TGTGCCAGTACCCAGAGAGGGGCGCTGGACACTGAAGCTTTCTTT

clone size: .
V gene: TRBV11-2
J gene: TRBJ1-6
D gene: .
CDR3 protein: CASSLGSEWGAYNSPLHF
CDR3 DNA: TGTGCCAGCAGCTTAGGATCGGAATGGGGGGCCTATAATTCACCCCTCCACTTT

clone size: .
V gene: TRBV28
J gene: TRBJ1-4
D gene: TRBD1
CDR3 protein: CASSFDPRDRGSTTNEKLFF
CDR3 DNA: TGTGCCAGCAGTTTTGACCCCCGGGACAGGGGGTCTACAACTAATGAAAAACTGTTTTTT

clone size: .
V gene: TRBV7-9
J gene: TRBJ2-3
D gene: TRBD1
CDR3 protein: CASSSTGQGNTQYF
CDR3 DNA: TGTGCCAGCAGCTCGACGGGACAGGGAAATACGCAGTATTTT

clone size: .
V gene: TRBV11-2
J gene: TRBJ2-3
D gene: TRBD2
CDR3 protein: CASTRGSGGTDTQYF
CDR3 DNA: TGTGCCAGCACCCGGGGTAGCGGGGGGACAGATACGCAGTATTTT

clone size: .
V gene: TRBV4-1
J gene: TRBJ1-4
D gene: TRBD1
CDR3 protein: CASSQVADRFNEKLFF
CDR3 DNA: TGCGCCAGCAGCCAAGTGGCGGACAGGTTTAATGAAAAACTGTTTTTT

clone size: .
V gene: TRBV27
J gene: TRBJ1-2
D gene: .
CDR3 protein: CASSLGRNYGYTF
CDR3 DNA: TGTGCCAGCAGTTTGGGGCGGAACTATGGCTACACCTTC

clone size: .
V gene: TRBV5-6
J gene: TRBJ2-1
D gene: .
CDR3 protein: CASSLRTLPWGYNEQFF
CDR3 DNA: TGTGCCAGCAGCCTCCGGACACTCCCCTGGGGTTACAATGAGCAGTTCTTC

clone size: .
V gene: TRBV19
J gene: TRBJ1-2
D gene: .
CDR3 protein: CASSGQGDNYGYTF
CDR3 DNA: TGTGCCAGTAGTGGGCAGGGCGATAACTATGGCTACACCTTC

clone size: .
V gene: TRBV6-5
J gene: TRBJ2-7
D gene: .
CDR3 protein: CASSSSGTYYEQYF
CDR3 DNA: TGTGCCAGCAGTTCCTCCGGGACTTACTACGAGCAGTACTTC

clone size: .
V gene: TRBV18
J gene: TRBJ2-6
D gene: .
CDR3 protein: CASWGGTTREANVLTF
CDR3 DNA: TGTGCCAGCTGGGGCGGTACAACCCGGGAGGCCAACGTCCTGACTTTC

clone size: .
V gene: TRBV6-6
J gene: TRBJ1-2
D gene: TRBD1
CDR3 protein: CASSYSAGGSQPHTF
CDR3 DNA: TGTGCCAGCAGTTACTCTGCAGGGGGCTCTCAACCCCACACCTTC

clone size: .
V gene: TRBV7-2
J gene: TRBJ1-6
D gene: .
CDR3 protein: CASSQDSGGSSPLHF
CDR3 DNA: TGCGCCAGCAGCCAAGATTCCGGGGGTAGTTCACCCCTCCACTTT

clone size: .
V gene: TRBV7-2
J gene: TRBJ2-7
D gene: TRBD2
CDR3 protein: CASSFSGINYEQYF
CDR3 DNA: TGTGCCAGCAGCTTCAGCGGGATCAATTACGAGCAGTACTTC

clone size: .
V gene: TRBV13
J gene: TRBJ2-7
D gene: TRBD2
CDR3 protein: CASSAGLAVYEQYF
CDR3 DNA: TGTGCCAGCAGCGCGGGACTAGCGGTATACGAGCAGTACTTC

clone size: .
V gene: TRBV14
J gene: TRBJ1-1
D gene: .
CDR3 protein: CASSPFGGAEAFF
CDR3 DNA: TGTGCCAGCAGCCCATTCGGGGGGGCTGAAGCTTTCTTT

clone size: .
V gene: TRBV29-1
J gene: TRBJ1-5
D gene: .
CDR3 protein: CSVEGPGSNQPQHF
CDR3 DNA: TGCAGCGTTGAAGGGCCAGGTAGCAATCAGCCCCAGCATTTT

clone size: .
V gene: TRBV30
J gene: TRBJ2-5
D gene: .
CDR3 protein: CAWSVIGTQETQYF
CDR3 DNA: TGTGCCTGGAGTGTCATTGGGACACAAGAGACCCAGTACTTC

clone size: .
V gene: TRBV5-1
J gene: TRBJ1-1
D gene: .
CDR3 protein: CASSTDSYTEAFF
CDR3 DNA: TGCGCCAGCAGCACCGACAGTTATACTGAAGCTTTCTTT

clone size: once
V gene: TRBV11-2
J gene: TRBJ2-7
D gene: TRBD1
CDR3 protein: CASSLRTGLLSYEQYF
CDR3 DNA: TGTGCCAGCAGCTTGCGGACAGGGCTCTTGTCCTACGAGCAGTACTTC

clone size: .
V gene: TRBV5-1
J gene: TRBJ1-6
D gene: .
CDR3 protein: CASSLKGAQMGNSPLHF
CDR3 DNA: TGCGCCAGCAGCCTCAAAGGGGCGCAGATGGGGAATTCACCCCTCCACTTT

clone size: .
V gene: TRBV2
J gene: TRBJ2-3
D gene: .
CDR3 protein: CASSRAGAPLTDTQYF
CDR3 DNA: TGTGCCAGCAGCCGGGCGGGGGCGCCTCTCACAGATACGCAGTATTTT

clone size: .
V gene: TRBV4-1
J gene: TRBJ1-2
D gene: TRBD1
CDR3 protein: CASSQDGGQAYGYTF
CDR3 DNA: TGCGCCAGCAGCCAAGATGGGGGACAGGCCTATGGCTACACCTTC

clone size: few
V gene: TRBV28
J gene: TRBJ2-2
D gene: .
CDR3 protein: CASTARQTTGELFF
CDR3 DNA: TGTGCCAGCACCGCGAGACAGACCACCGGGGAGCTGTTTTTT

clone size: .
V gene: TRBV5-1
J gene: TRBJ2-5
D gene: TRBD1
CDR3 protein: CASSSTGGGETQYF
CDR3 DNA: TGCGCCAGCAGCTCGACAGGGGGCGGGGAGACCCAGTACTTC